The clone carrying this T cell receptor beta chain was seen a handful of times. Antigen: not known. The CDR3 totals 13 residues. Per the germline V gene, CDR1 is ENHRY and CDR2 is SYGVKD. Trimming took 4 bases from V and 13 from J, leaving 17 bases between them. Donors were healthy Caucasian individuals from Russia aged roughly 6 to 95. Each sample had at least 7 million PBMCs isolated. This specimen comes from a study of blood T cells in healthy people across ages. Whole-study results and caveats: With age, beta diversity per million T cells declined roughly linearly, significantly by 35 to 40. A strong correlation between TCR beta diversity and naive T cell percentage was seen.

The authors ran a second PCR of 7 to 11 cycles using a sample-barcoded 5' primer and a J-beta primer mix. TCRdb called the 5' RACE reads again in MiXCR, with one record for every CDR3 protein. The sample carries over 700,000 distinct CDR3 sequences, around half recorded once. V is TRBV10-3 and J is TRBJ2-4; either TRBD1 or TRBD2 may supply D (5 bases each). This receptor was obtained from a man at least 80 years old in good health. The sample was blood. The CDR3 DNA reads as TGTGCCATCAGTGCAAAGGTTCTGGGGGAGCAGTACTTC. Translated: CAISAKVLGEQYF.